This section outlines one T cell receptor beta chain sequence together with its context. Its antigen target is currently unknown. No base qualities exist here, and no much larger clone lies one base off it. For sequencing of the TCRbeta CDR3 region, genomic DNA was extracted from the sorted cells. The immunoSEQ Assay was used to sequence the TCRbeta CDR3 regions. In TCRdb, the immuneACCESS table is reduced to in-frame sequences with V and J assigned. These tables do not hold every clone; where another copy was compared, an unresolved V gene accounts for under half, and the others remain unexplained. This sample has tens of thousands of clones in its table, and around 85% of those were observed once. The ten top clones hold under 2% of the sample. The CDR3 measures 13 amino acids from cysteine to phenylalanine. The sequence is cut down to CDR3 DNA, 39 bases in frame from base 1. Deletion took 8 bases off V and 3 bases off J, with a span of 13 bases between the germline ends. CDR1 and CDR2, per the germline V gene (reference sequence), are LNHDA and SQIVND.

The record originates from a study of OX40 agonist ivuxolimab in advanced cancers. With regard to the full study: The costimulatory receptor OX40 (CD134) was targeted by ivuxolimab, a fully human IgG2 agonistic monoclonal antibody. Intravenous ivuxolimab was administered to patients every 2 weeks at six dose levels: 0.01, 0.1, 0.3, 1.5, 3 and 10 mg/kg. Patients were allowed to have had prior anti-PD-1, anti-PD-L1 or anti-CTLA-4 therapy, and 40% of the dose-escalation patients had previously received checkpoint inhibitors. In the dose-escalation cohort, about four fifths of patients were male, and the mean age was approximately 60 years with a range of roughly 20 to 79. The paper describes the monotherapy dose-escalation part (N ≈ 50 patients) of the phase I trial of ivuxolimab. Peripheral TCRbeta sequencing aimed to test whether ivuxolimab altered TCR sequence diversity and caused clonal T-cell expansion. Of the 50 or so patients in dose escalation, about 20 had hepatocellular carcinoma, approximately 15 had melanoma, 9 had renal cell carcinoma and 9 had head and neck cancer. Partial responses occurred in three dose-escalation patients, of whom one had hepatocellular carcinoma and two had cutaneous melanoma.

What the work shows at the level of the full study, not this receptor alone: After ivuxolimab, expanded clones were on average more numerous among CD8+ T cells than among CD4+ T cells. Partial responders in the 0.1-3.0 mg/kg groups had among the lowest normalized peripheral clonal expansion, especially among CD8+ T cells. The antigen specificity of the peripheral T cells that underwent clonal expansion was not determined. Low levels of normalized T-cell clonal expansion were also seen in some patients who did not respond. At doses of 0.1 to 3.0 mg/kg, clonal expansion of both CD4+ and CD8+ blood T cells was observed from baseline to week 6.

Patients with autoimmune disease history or receiving systemic immunosuppression were excluded from the trial. In every dose cohort, peripheral blood was drawn for TCR sequencing at baseline, cycle 4 day 1, and cycle 7 day 1. Samples were obtained from an open-label, multicenter, first-in-human phase I dose-escalation trial of ivuxolimab. The trial enrolled adults with locally advanced or metastatic head and neck squamous cell, hepatocellular, melanoma or renal cell carcinoma. CD4+ and CD8+ T cells were sorted separately from peripheral blood before TCR sequencing. The chain links TRBV19 with TRBJ2-5, and possibly TRBD2, on 6 matching bases. Sequencing used CD4+ or CD8+ T cells sorted from blood, obtained in a trial of the OX40 agonist ivuxolimab. The clonotype was recovered from an adult with an advanced solid tumor such as melanoma, head and neck, liver or kidney cancer. The sequence in DNA is TGTGCCAGTCGACCTACGGGAGAAGAGACCCAGTACTTC. Translated, this gives CASRPTGEETQYF.